Presented here are 16 T cell receptor beta chains from one specimen sequenced in a study of blood T cell repertoires in COVID-19. Using immunoSEQ multiplex PCR, the repertoire was profiled, and TCRdb retains in-frame clones only, with some absent. This sample yields about 39,000 clones, of which more than 70% are seen a single time; 3.5% to 4.5% belongs to the top ten. The sequenced material came from peripheral blood. The receptors shown here come from a man aged 55 to 70 with acute or convalescent COVID-19.

The genes are TRBV19 and TRBJ2-2; TRBD1 aligns across 8 bases. This CDR3 contains 15 residues. Looked up from germline, CDR1 is LNHDA and CDR2 is SQIVND (reference sequence). J gave up 2 bases and V 5 bases, and 4 bases lay outside the gene matches. The CDR3 spells CASSSDRVNTGELFF. CDR3 sequence (DNA): TGTGCCAGTAGTTCGGACAGGGTAAACACCGGGGAGCTGTTTTTT.

The chain couples TRBV2 to TRBJ1-1, with 8 bases matching TRBD1. This CDR3 is 12 amino acids long. CDR1 and CDR2 (germline): SNHLY, FYNNEI. With 4 bases clipped from V and 8 bases from J, the junction kept 3 bases outside the gene matches. CDR3 DNA: TGTGCCAGCAGTGGGACAGGGTTAGAAGCTTTCTTT. This translates into CASSGTGLEAFF.

This clone was detected only once. V is TRBV2 and J is TRBJ2-7, with a possible D match to TRBD1 (6 bases). From germline, CDR1 is SNHLY and CDR2 FYNNEI. The CDR3 spans 16 residues. V lost 4 bases and J lost 2, with 18 bases in between. CDR3 in amino acids: CASSGGKGVYPYEQYF. The CDR3 bases are TGTGCCAGCAGTGGAGGTAAGGGGGTATACCCCTACGAGCAGTACTTC.

The J gene is TRBJ1-2, the V gene TRBV28, with 8 bases that match TRBD1. With 5 bases clipped from V and 5 bases from J, the junction kept 10 bases outside the gene matches. Germline CDR1 MDHEN, CDR2 SYDVKM. The CDR3 runs 15 residues. CDR3 region: CASSRKAGGGYGYTF. CDR3 nucleotide sequence: TGTGCCAGCAGTCGGAAAGCAGGGGGCGGTTATGGCTACACCTTC.

The chain couples TRBV7-6 to TRBJ2-1; D is uncertain. Germline CDR1 is SGHVS and CDR2 is FNYEAQ. Trimming removed 0 bases from V and 5 bases from J, with 17 bases in between. CDR3 length: 17 residues. The DNA of the CDR3 is TGTGCCAGCAGCTTAGCTATGGCTTCCAACCCCAACAATGAGCAGTTCTTC. It is translated as CASSLAMASNPNNEQFF.

The genes are TRBV5-1 and TRBJ1-1; D perhaps matches TRBD1 (6 bases). From germline, CDR1 is SGHRS and CDR2 YFSETQ. This CDR3 has 15 residues. Trimming took off 0 bases at V and 5 bases at J, with 14 bases between the two ends. The CDR3 sequence: CASSLGEQGQTEAFF. CDR3 DNA: TGCGCCAGCAGCTTGGGAGAACAGGGTCAGACTGAAGCTTTCTTT.

CDR3 DNA sequence: TGTGCCAGTAGTTCGAACAGGGGTAATCAGCCCCAGCATTTT. Amino acids: CASSSNRGNQPQHF. The V call is TRBV19, the J call TRBJ1-5; 7 nucleotides agree with TRBD1. Germline CDR1 and CDR2: LNHDA and SQIVND (reference sequence). Trimming took 5 bases from V and 4 from J; bases not matched to a gene: 5. The CDR3 sequence is 14 residues long.

The chain uses TRBV7-2 and TRBJ2-1; 14 bases fit TRBD2. This CDR3 comprises 15 residues. V trimming: 5 bases; J trimming: 4 bases; junction bases outside the gene matches: 1. Germline-derived CDR1 and CDR2 are SGHTA and FQGNSA. CDR3 DNA: TGTGCCAGCAGCGGGACTAGCGGGGGTTACAATGAGCAGTTCTTC. It yields the protein CASSGTSGGYNEQFF.

This chain connects TRBV7-2 to TRBJ2-1; D may be TRBD2 (7 bases). V was shortened by 0 bases and J by 7 bases, with 19 bases between the two germline ends. Germline V gives CDR1 SGHTA, CDR2 FQGNSA. This CDR3 has 17 amino acids. As DNA, the CDR3 is TGTGCCAGCAGCTTAGCGCTTGGCGGGGGCGTCTATAATGAGCAGTTCTTC. Translation gives CASSLALGGGVYNEQFF.

The V call is TRBV19, the J call TRBJ2-1; TRBD2 is a possible D gene (6 bases). Per the germline V gene, CDR1 is LNHDA and CDR2 is SQIVND (reference sequence). This CDR3 contains 15 residues. The V end lost 7 bases, the J end lost 10 bases, and 23 bases lay between the germline ends. The chain's CDR3 is CASTLRGRPGGEQFF. The CDR3 DNA sequence: TGTGCCAGTACCCTGCGGGGCCGCCCCGGAGGGGAGCAGTTCTTC.

J is TRBJ2-3 and V is TRBV12-3 or TRBV12-4, with unresolved D. Trimming shortened V by 7 bases and J by 5 bases, and 7 bases separated the two germline ends. This CDR3 comprises 11 residues. CDR3 sequence: CASTPGDTQYF. In DNA, the CDR3 is TGTGCCAGCACCCCCGGAGATACGCAGTATTTT.

The chain is built from TRBV7-2 and TRBJ1-2; 11 nucleotides line up with TRBD1. CDR1 is SGHTA, CDR2 FQGNSA, per germline. Trimming removed 5 bases from V and 3 bases from J; junction bases left unmatched: 8. The CDR3 sequence is 16 residues long. The CDR3 bases are TGTGCCAGCAGCATACCCCCGGGACAGGGGGACTATGGCTACACCTTC. Translation: CASSIPPGQGDYGYTF. The full variable domain, rest sourced from reference TRBV7-2 and TRBJ1-2, is GAGVSQSPSNKVTEKGKDVELRCDPISGHTALYWYRQSLGQGLEFLIYFQGNSAPDKSGLPSDRFSAERTGGSVSTLTIQRTQQEDSAVYLCASSIPPGQGDYGYTFGSGTRLTVV.

By frequency in the sample, this clone is medium-sized (0.01 to 0.1%). CDR3 protein: CASSRDAGELFF. DNA of the CDR3: TGTGCCAGCAGCAGGGATGCCGGGGAGCTGTTTTTT. The chain joins TRBV6-5 to TRBJ2-2; a weak D match, TRBD1 (5 bases). The germline V gene has CDR1 MNHEY and CDR2 SVGAGI. The ends were cut back, 6 bases at V and 6 bases at J, with 8 bases in the middle. This CDR3 is 12 amino acids long.

This clone was observed once. The genes are TRBV27 and TRBJ2-2; 10 bases agree with TRBD1. The V and J ends lost 4 bases and 6 bases, in that order; junction bases with no gene match: 14. This CDR3 contains 18 residues. The germline CDR1 and CDR2 sequences are MNHEY and SMNVEV (reference sequence). The CDR3 region is CASSSAFRDRGFPGELFF. CDR3 nucleotides: TGTGCCAGCAGTTCCGCGTTCCGGGACAGGGGATTCCCCGGGGAGCTGTTTTTT.

This rearrangement joins TRBV7-9 to TRBJ2-1; 8 positions agree with TRBD2. Germline CDR1 reads SEHNR; CDR2 reads FQNEAQ (reference sequence). V was pared by 5 bases and J by 7 bases, with 16 bases of the junction left unmatched. The CDR3 is made up of 17 amino acids. CDR3 in DNA: TGTGCCAGCAGCCGCGGGAGGACCAGATTTTTGCTTAATGAGCAGTTCTTC. Encoded protein: CASSRGRTRFLLNEQFF.

This sequence joins TRBV4-1 and TRBJ1-1; weak D call: TRBD1 (5 bases). Trimming removed 2 bases from V and 0 bases from J, with 13 bases in between. The CDR3 has 16 residues. Germline assignment: CDR1 MGHRA and CDR2 YSYEKL. CDR3 nucleotide sequence: TGCGCCAGCAGCCAACAAGGACAACTCCTGAACACTGAAGCTTTCTTT. Encoded protein: CASSQQGQLLNTEAFF.